A single T cell receptor (beta chain) is shown here with its context. Its antigen is not identified. The data are from a study of monozygotic twins with inflammatory bowel disease. During cDNA synthesis, UMIs that each contained a 6-nucleotide sample barcode were added by means of template switching. TCRdb reprocessed the 5' RACE reads, keeping one entry per CDR3 protein, no DNA. The record lists 350,000 to 400,000 distinct CDR3 sequences, of which the ten most abundant hold just over 2.5%. Study findings and constraints: IBD-affected twins scored below their healthy co-twins in TCRbeta diversity (inverse Simpson).

This CDR3 comprises 15 residues. Germline CDR1 SGHTA, CDR2 FQGNSA. This TCR came from a human donor with ulcerative colitis or Crohn's disease, or a healthy co-twin of an affected twin (not recorded which). Material: blood. V usage is TRBV7-2 and J usage is TRBJ2-2; the D call from TCRdb, TRBD1, cannot be confirmed without DNA. CDR3 amino acids: CASSARQVNTGELFF. Full variable domain (outside the CDR3, taken from reference TRBV7-2 and TRBJ2-2): GAGVSQSPSNKVTEKGKDVELRCDPISGHTALYWYRQSLGQGLEFLIYFQGNSAPDKSGLPSDRFSAERTGGSVSTLTIQRTQQEDSAVYLCASSARQVNTGELFFGEGSRLTVL.